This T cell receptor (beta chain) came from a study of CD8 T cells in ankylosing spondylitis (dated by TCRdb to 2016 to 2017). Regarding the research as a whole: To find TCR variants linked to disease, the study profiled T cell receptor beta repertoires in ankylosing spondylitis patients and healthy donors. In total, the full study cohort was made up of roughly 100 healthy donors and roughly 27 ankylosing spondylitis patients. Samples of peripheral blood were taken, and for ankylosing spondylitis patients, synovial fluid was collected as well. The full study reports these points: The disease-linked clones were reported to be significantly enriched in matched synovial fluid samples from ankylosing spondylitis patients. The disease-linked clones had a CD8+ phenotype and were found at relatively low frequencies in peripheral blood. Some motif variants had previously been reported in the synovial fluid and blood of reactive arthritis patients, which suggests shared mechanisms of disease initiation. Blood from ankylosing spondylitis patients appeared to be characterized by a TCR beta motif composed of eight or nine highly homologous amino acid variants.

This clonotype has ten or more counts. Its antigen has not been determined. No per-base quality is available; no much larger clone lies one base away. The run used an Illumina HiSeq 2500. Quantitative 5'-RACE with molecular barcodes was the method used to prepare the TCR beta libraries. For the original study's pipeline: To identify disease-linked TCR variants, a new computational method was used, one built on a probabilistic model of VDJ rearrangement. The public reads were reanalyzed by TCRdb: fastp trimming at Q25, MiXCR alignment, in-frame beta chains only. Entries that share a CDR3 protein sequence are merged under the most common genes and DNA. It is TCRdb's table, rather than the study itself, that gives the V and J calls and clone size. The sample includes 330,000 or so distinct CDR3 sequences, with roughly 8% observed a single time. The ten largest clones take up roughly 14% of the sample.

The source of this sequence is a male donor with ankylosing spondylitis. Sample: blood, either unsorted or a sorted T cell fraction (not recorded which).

The sequence in DNA is TGTGCCAGCAGCTTAGCGGGCAGCTACAATCAGCCCCAGCATTTT. Its amino acids are CASSLAGSYNQPQHF. The chain was built from TRBV11-2 and TRBJ1-5; no D gene call is confident. CDR1 and CDR2 are read off the germline V gene as SGHAT and FQNNGV. The CDR3 holds 15 amino acids from the cysteine to the phenylalanine. Of the read, only the CDR3 DNA is kept; its 45 bases are in frame from base 1. A distance of 10 bases separates the germline ends of V and J, which lose 1 base and 3 bases respectively.